The next 13 T cell receptor beta chains were all read from a single sample in a study of OX40 agonist ivuxolimab in advanced cancers. Preparation of the library involved the immunoSEQ multiplex PCR assay. Entries here come from immuneACCESS through TCRdb and include only in-frame sequences with V and J called. Some clones fail to appear in such tables; in the studies checked, an unresolved V gene covers under half of the shortfall, and the cause of the remainder is unknown. Here the sample has about 35,000 clones; around 80% occur a single time. The ten largest clones take up under 20% of the sample. The source was CD4+ or CD8+ T cells sorted from blood, collected in a trial of the OX40 agonist ivuxolimab. These receptor sequences come from an adult with an advanced solid tumor such as melanoma, head and neck, liver or kidney cancer.

As for this clone: Within the sample, other DNA sequences also encode this same CDR3. V and J are TRBV19 and TRBJ1-6; 7 positions agree with TRBD1. Per germline, CDR1 LNHDA and CDR2 SQIVND (reference sequence). The CDR3 is made up of 15 amino acids. J was trimmed by 7 bases and V by 3 bases; bases with no gene match: 6. For the CDR3, the DNA is TGTGCCAGTAGTATCCGACAGGGTCGAAATTCACCCCTCCACTTT. This translates into CASSIRQGRNSPLHF.

The CDR3 sequence: CASSVQGAYEQYF. The DNA of the CDR3 is TGCGCCAGCAGTGTTCAGGGAGCCTACGAGCAGTACTTC. The V call is TRBV10-2, the J call TRBJ2-7; D is tentatively TRBD1 or TRBD2 (5 bases each). The ends were cut back, 4 bases at V and 2 bases at J, with 9 bases in the middle. The germline CDR1 and CDR2 sequences are WSHSY and SAAADI. This CDR3 contains 13 residues.

The chain combines TRBV6-6 with TRBJ2-5; TRBD2 matches 10 bases. Germline lookup yields CDR1 MNHNY and CDR2 SVGAGI (reference sequence). The CDR3 loop spans 14 amino acids. V trimming: 8 bases; J trimming: 7 bases; junction bases outside the gene matches: 10. The CDR3: CASAASGGVGTQYF. The CDR3 DNA reads TGTGCCAGCGCAGCGAGCGGGGGGGTGGGGACCCAGTACTTC.

The rearrangement uses TRBV27 and TRBJ1-1; 7 nucleotides agree with TRBD1. The V and J ends lost 6 bases and 2 bases, in that order; junction bases with no gene match: 6. The CDR3 totals 14 residues. CDR1 and CDR2 (germline): MNHEY, SMNVEV (reference sequence). CDR3: CASRIQGRNTEAFF. The CDR3 region has the DNA TGTGCCAGCAGAATACAGGGGAGAAACACTGAAGCTTTCTTT.

The gene calls are TRBV7-9 and TRBJ2-5; D assignment may be TRBD1 or TRBD2 (5 bases each). Trimming stripped 5 bases from V and 1 base from J, with 14 bases between. This CDR3 region has 15 residues. Looked up from germline, CDR1 is SEHNR and CDR2 is FQNEAQ (reference sequence). In DNA form, the CDR3 reads TGTGCCAGCAGCCAGCTTTCCGGGACCCAAGAGACCCAGTACTTC. Translation: CASSQLSGTQETQYF.

This clone was counted a few times. The gene calls are TRBV18 and TRBJ1-3; D unresolved. V was pared by 4 bases and J by 0 bases, with 7 bases between. This CDR3 has 14 amino acids. CDR1 and CDR2 (germline): KGHSH, LQKENI. This chain's CDR3 is CASSRDPSGNTIYF. The CDR3 nucleotides read TGTGCCAGCTCACGCGACCCCTCTGGAAACACCATATATTTT.

Only a few counts were recorded for this clone. This chain joins TRBV12-5 and TRBJ1-2; D is perhaps TRBD1 (5 bases). The CDR3 consists of 13 residues. Germline V CDR1 and CDR2: LGHNT, FRNRAP. V was trimmed by 5 bases and J by 6 bases, leaving 13 bases between them. CDR3 sequence (DNA): TGTGCTAGTGGTCCTGGGGACCGCGATGGCTACACCTTC. Translation gives CASGPGDRDGYTF.

The gene calls are TRBV28 and TRBJ1-2; TRBD1 might be the D (5 bases). The CDR3 totals 14 residues. From germline, CDR1 is MDHEN and CDR2 SYDVKM. V gave up 4 bases and J gave up 3 bases, with 12 bases separating them. Written as DNA, the CDR3 is TGTGCCAGCAGTTACCGTCAGGGTCACTATGGCTACACCTTC. Residues: CASSYRQGHYGYTF.

V is TRBV7-2 and J is TRBJ1-2; weak D call: TRBD1 (6 bases). The CDR3 consists of 12 residues. Trimming removed 4 bases at V and 7 bases at J, with 10 bases between. The germline V gene has CDR1 SGHTA and CDR2 FQGNSA. CDR3: CASSSTGIGYTF. The CDR3 DNA is TGTGCCAGCAGCTCGACAGGTATTGGCTACACCTTC.

The chain uses TRBV30 and TRBJ1-5; TRBD1 aligns across 10 bases. Trimming at V came to 0 bases and at J to 6 bases, leaving 5 bases not matched to a gene. Germline lookup yields CDR1 GTSNPN and CDR2 SVGIG (reference sequence). The CDR3 loop spans 15 amino acids. The CDR3, as DNA: TGTGCCTGGAGTGTGGGGGACAGGGGTTTTCAGCCCCAGCATTTT. It specifies CAWSVGDRGFQPQHF.

The chain links TRBV7-2 to TRBJ2-1; 7 bases line up with TRBD2. This CDR3 has 16 amino acids. Germline-derived CDR1 and CDR2 are SGHTA and FQGNSA. V was clipped by 2 bases and J by 8 bases; unmatched bases: 12. For the CDR3, the DNA is TGTGCCAGCAGCTTAAAGCGGGGAAAGATTGGCGATGAGCAGTTCTTC. It encodes CASSLKRGKIGDEQFF.

This chain joins TRBV5-1 and TRBJ2-3; no firm D call. Between the trimmed V and J ends, which lost 4 bases and 5 bases, there was a span of 11 bases. The CDR3 covers 13 residues. CDR1 and CDR2 from the germline V gene are SGHRS and YFSETQ. The DNA for the CDR3 is TGCGCCAGCAGCCGGAGTCAACAAGATACGCAGTATTTT. Its translation: CASSRSQQDTQYF.

The gene calls are TRBV6-1 and TRBJ2-5, with 7 bases matching TRBD2. J was trimmed by 0 bases and V by 8 bases; bases with no gene match: 6. The germline gives CDR1 MNHNS, CDR2 SASEGT. The CDR3 sequence is 14 residues long. The CDR3 bases are TGTGCCAGCCTCGGGGGGAACTACCAAGAGACCCAGTACTTC. Amino acid sequence: CASLGGNYQETQYF.